The TCR beta chain described here comes from a study of blood T cell repertoires in COVID-19. Per the original methods: Amplification of reference gene primers was used by the study to estimate nucleated cell counts. Generated by immunoSEQ multiplex PCR, the TCRdb table keeps only in-frame clones and is missing some. V and J calls and clone size are as listed in that table; D and trimming were resolved from the DNA. The table shows about 180,000 clones, with over 70% occurring only once. The CDR3 contains 16 residues. Deletions cut 6 bases from V and 0 bases from J, with 14 bases between. The germline V gene encodes CDR1 SEHNR and CDR2 FQNEAQ (reference sequence).

This TCR was recovered from a woman aged 40 to 50 with COVID-19, enrolled during active disease. Specimen: peripheral blood. The chain joins TRBV7-9 to TRBJ1-4; perhaps TRBD1 as D (5 bases). CDR3 amino acids: CASSPPSGTTNEKLFF. The CDR3 DNA reads TGTGCCAGCAGTCCCCCCTCAGGGACAACTAATGAAAAACTGTTTTTT.